The clone carrying this TCR beta chain was found many times. Antigen unknown. TCRdb re-derived calls from the reads in MiXCR, one entry per CDR3 protein. The data hold under 150,000 distinct CDR3 sequences, with roughly a quarter observed a single time. This sample was taken from a study of T cell repertoires in cytomegalovirus infection. The CDR3 length is 15 residues. Trimming pared 5 bases from V and 8 bases from J, leaving 18 bases between. Per the germline V gene, CDR1 is SEHNR and CDR2 is FQNEAQ (reference sequence). Material: PBMCs, sequenced either directly or after in vitro stimulation (not recorded which). This receptor was obtained from a human donor in good health (CMV status not recorded). Some clones in this sample may be carry-over from other donors' samples. This chain connects TRBV7-9 to TRBJ1-4; TRBD1 might be the D (5 bases). As DNA, the CDR3 is TGTGCCAGCAGCCGATACCCCGGGGCTCGGGAAAAACTGTTTTTT. It encodes CASSRYPGAREKLFF.